This T cell receptor beta chain was captured in a study of blood T cell repertoires in COVID-19 (dated by TCRdb to the early 2020s). With respect to the entire study: The collaborator samples originated in the United States, Italy and Spain and spanned the acute and convalescent phases of COVID-19. The material from the prospective study consisted of cDNA or gDNA derived from T cells, B-cell-depleted T cells, or PBMCs. The dataset comprised deeply sampled blood TCRbeta repertoires from subjects exposed to, actively infected with, or recovered from COVID-19. A freely available public database, intended as a resource for researchers studying the immune response to SARS-CoV-2, is where the repertoires were released. Samples came from the ongoing ImmuneRACE study (first 160 participants) plus 1,254 subjects from 6 global collaborators. The sample metadata nearly always contained a de-identified subject ID, COVID-19 status, age in years and sex. Where HLA class I and class II types were available, the types were taken from metadata supplied by the sample provider, not from assay-based typing. Summary of the overall study and its limitations: The quantity of clinical and demographic metadata differed by source and by participant and was supplied without curation.

Collaborating institutions collected whole blood in K2EDTA tubes following their own protocols. For TCRbeta analysis, collaborators shipped samples as frozen whole blood, isolated PBMCs, or DNA extracted from either of those sample types. The CDR3 starts with the cysteine, ends with the phenylalanine, and has 14 residues. This entry keeps only the CDR3 DNA: 42 bases, framed from base 1. The germline V gene (reference sequence) provides CDR1 SEHNR and CDR2 FQNEAQ. The germline ends are 9 bases apart after V is trimmed by 2 bases and J by 2 bases. The immunoSEQ Assay, a bias-controlled multiplex PCR, was used to amplify TCRbeta CDR3 regions from genomic DNA. As for the authors' bioinformatics: The number of nucleated cells in each sample was estimated by amplification of reference gene primers within the assay. To quantify the absolute abundance of each unique TCRbeta CDR3 rearrangement, sequence reads were collapsed and filtered. Productive Simpson clonality was computed per sample as the square root of Simpson's diversity index over productive rearrangements. The source is immuneACCESS, and TCRdb retained only in-frame sequences with V and J called. Part of the clones is not carried over; for the studies checked, unresolved V genes explain less than half of this, and the remainder is unexplained. The DNA was the basis for D and trimming; V, J and clone size are from that table. For this sample there are some 25,000 clones; around 90% appear just once. The top ten clonotypes cover roughly 10% of the sample.

For this clone: No antigen is known for it. The input lacks base qualities; no much larger clone sits a single base away.

The TCR originated in a man aged 70 or older with acute or convalescent COVID-19. The sequence is built from TRBV7-9 and TRBJ1-2; TRBD1 is possibly the D segment (5 matching bases). The specimen was peripheral blood. The DNA is TGTGCCAGCAGCTTACCCAGGGCGAACTATGGCTACACCTTC. This gives the protein CASSLPRANYGYTF.